These 21 T cell receptor beta chains were all obtained from the same sample, sequenced in a study of shared clonotypes between healthy human individuals. Sequenced by immunoSEQ multiplex PCR; TCRdb stores in-frame clones only, minus some. Seen here are hundreds of thousands of clones, about 92% observed once, and the top ten hold nearly 25%. CD8 cells regarded as naive lacked CD45RO, were positively chosen for CCR7, and omitted terminally differentiated effector memory CD45RA+ cells. The source material was naive CD8+ T cells sorted from blood. These receptors were collected from a man in his thirties or forties in good health.

In this sample, this clone turned up once. The chain joins TRBV27 to TRBJ1-1, with 8 bases identical to TRBD1. The J segment lost 6 bases and the V segment lost 5 bases, leaving 17 bases of the junction unmatched. The length of the CDR3 is 17 residues. From germline, CDR1 is MNHEY and CDR2 SMNVEV (reference sequence). The CDR3 protein is CASSAPSYRGRRAEAFF. In DNA form, the CDR3 reads TGTGCCAGCAGTGCCCCATCTTACAGGGGGAGGCGGGCTGAAGCTTTCTTT.

This chain links TRBV6-1 with TRBJ1-1; 8 bases agree with TRBD1. The CDR3 has 14 residues. Losses at the gene ends were 5 bases for V and 3 bases for J; bases not matched to a gene: 5. The germline V gene encodes CDR1 MNHNS and CDR2 SASEGT. CDR3 bases: TGTGCCAGCAGTTCCCGGGACAGGTACACTGAAGCTTTCTTT. Encoded protein: CASSSRDRYTEAFF.

The rearrangement links TRBV25-1 to TRBJ2-1; unclear D gene. V gave up 2 bases and J gave up 4 bases, with 9 bases separating them. Germline CDR1 MGHDK, CDR2 SYGVNS. The CDR3 contains 14 residues. CDR3 bases: TGTGCCAGCAGTGAACAAGGCAGGTACAATGAGCAGTTCTTC. Translating it yields CASSEQGRYNEQFF.

V usage is TRBV7-7 and J usage is TRBJ2-1, with 8 bases aligning to TRBD2. This CDR3 has 15 residues. The V segment lost 5 bases and the J segment 2 bases; nucleotides outside the gene matches: 5. Germline V CDR1 and CDR2: SSHAT, FNYEAQ (reference sequence). The CDR3 loop is CASSPFSGAYNEQFF. For the CDR3, the DNA is TGTGCCAGCAGCCCATTTAGCGGGGCCTACAATGAGCAGTTCTTC.

The chain's CDR3 is CASSPEDSSNQPQHF. The CDR3 nucleotides are TGTGCCAGCAGCCCAGAAGACAGTAGCAATCAGCCCCAGCATTTT. The chain couples TRBV7-9 to TRBJ1-5; D is possibly TRBD1 (5 bases). The germline V and J ends were trimmed by 5 bases and 0 bases, with 11 bases remaining between them. This CDR3 comprises 15 residues. Germline CDR1 and CDR2: SEHNR and FQNEAQ (reference sequence).

This clone has just one count. CDR3 DNA sequence: TGTGCCAGCAGTTTGGCGGGAGGGTCCCAGCCACCCTACGAGCAGTACTTC. Protein sequence: CASSLAGGSQPPYEQYF. The rearrangement joins TRBV27 to TRBJ2-7; TRBD2 matches 9 bases. The trim removed 3 bases at V and 2 bases at J, leaving 11 bases unmatched. CDR1 and CDR2 from the germline V gene are MNHEY and SMNVEV (reference sequence). The length of the CDR3 is 17 residues.

The chain uses TRBV19 and TRBJ2-7; TRBD1 aligns across 8 bases. CDR3 length equals 14 residues. Looked up from germline, CDR1 is LNHDA and CDR2 is SQIVND (reference sequence). Losses at the gene ends were 7 bases for V and 3 bases for J; bases not matched to a gene: 8. CDR3 in amino acids: CASTIGTGDYEQYF. For the CDR3, the DNA is TGTGCCAGTACCATAGGGACAGGAGACTACGAGCAGTACTTC.

As to this clone: The sample has other DNA sequences that encode this CDR3 too. The chain links TRBV4-1 to TRBJ2-3; 7 nucleotides match TRBD1. The CDR3 has 15 residues. With V trimmed by 4 bases and J by 0 bases, 4 bases remained unmatched. The germline gives CDR1 MGHRA, CDR2 YSYEKL. The DNA for the CDR3 is TGCGCCAGCAGCCCGCGGACAGGAAGCACAGATACGCAGTATTTT. Translating gives CASSPRTGSTDTQYF.

Comments on this clone: Other DNA sequences in the same sample also yield this CDR3. V and J are TRBV27 and TRBJ2-1, with D uncertain. Deletions cut 4 bases from V and 0 bases from J, with 4 bases between. Germline V gene sequence: CDR1 MNHEY, CDR2 SMNVEV (reference sequence). The CDR3 covers 13 residues. The CDR3 sequence is CASSWDSYNEQFF. CDR3 DNA: TGTGCCAGCAGTTGGGACTCCTACAATGAGCAGTTCTTC.

The chain couples TRBV7-9 to TRBJ1-2; D is unresolved. This CDR3 has 13 amino acids. Trimming removed 2 bases at V and 6 bases at J, with 10 bases between. Germline V CDR1 and CDR2: SEHNR, FQNEAQ (reference sequence). The CDR3 sequence: CASSLIVGHGYTF. In DNA form, the CDR3 reads TGTGCCAGCAGCTTAATCGTCGGGCATGGCTACACCTTC. The full variable domain, its missing parts supplied by reference TRBV7-9 and TRBJ1-2, is DTGVSQNPRHKITKRGQNVTFRCDPISEHNRLYWYRQTLGQGPEFLTYFQNEAQLEKSRLLSDRFSAERPKGSFSTLEIQRTEQGDSAMYLCASSLIVGHGYTFGSGTRLTVV.

To note about this clone: The sample holds other DNA sequences that translate to the same CDR3. The V call is TRBV27, the J call TRBJ2-7; 7 bases map to TRBD1. Germline CDR1 is MNHEY and CDR2 is SMNVEV (reference sequence). Trimming cost V 6 bases and J 4 bases; bases outside gene matches: 6. This CDR3 contains 13 residues. The chain's CDR3 is CASSPRQGYEQYF. CDR3 DNA: TGTGCCAGCAGCCCTAGACAGGGTTACGAGCAGTACTTC.

This chain joins TRBV6-1 and TRBJ2-3, with D tentatively TRBD1 or TRBD2 (5 bases each). The V gene's germline CDR1 is MNHNS and CDR2 SASEGT. Between the trimmed V and J ends, which lost 4 bases and 2 bases, there was a span of 13 bases. The CDR3 is 15 amino acids. The CDR3 DNA reads TGTGCCAGCAGTGGGGAGACAGTAATCACAGATACGCAGTATTTT. Protein: CASSGETVITDTQYF.

The DNA for the CDR3 is TGTGCCAGCGGCCTAAACAATGAGCAGTTCTTC. The encoded protein is CASGLNNEQFF. The chain joins TRBV7-6 to TRBJ2-1; D uncertain. The CDR3 consists of 11 residues. With 8 bases removed from V and 5 bases from J, the gap between germline ends came to 7 bases. The germline V gene encodes CDR1 SGHVS and CDR2 FNYEAQ.

The chain couples TRBV7-9 to TRBJ2-5, with TRBD2 matching 16 bases. CDR1 SEHNR and CDR2 FQNEAQ come from the germline V gene (reference sequence). This CDR3 contains 17 residues. The J segment lost 7 bases and the V segment lost 5 bases, leaving 10 bases of the junction unmatched. The chain's CDR3 is CASSAGLAGGPEMTQYF. The CDR3 nucleotides are TGTGCCAGCAGCGCGGGACTAGCGGGAGGGCCGGAGATGACCCAGTACTTC.

The V gene is TRBV15, the J gene TRBJ2-7; the D call may be TRBD1 or TRBD2 (5 bases each). The CDR3 runs 14 residues. V lost 7 bases to trimming and J lost 0 bases, with 13 bases between them. Germline V gives CDR1 LNHNV, CDR2 YYDKDF (reference sequence). CDR3 residues: CATTPGRDSYEQYF. For the CDR3, the DNA is TGTGCCACCACCCCGGGACGGGACTCCTACGAGCAGTACTTC.

V gene TRBV5-1 combines with J gene TRBJ2-7; 8 bases map to TRBD1. The CDR3 loop spans 13 amino acids. Germline V gene sequence: CDR1 SGHRS, CDR2 YFSETQ. Losses at the gene ends were 4 bases for V and 7 bases for J; bases not matched to a gene: 7. The CDR3 spells CASSRGQGWEQYF. The CDR3 nucleotides read TGCGCCAGCAGCCGCGGACAGGGCTGGGAGCAGTACTTC.

This chain links TRBV4-3 with TRBJ2-6; D is undetermined. Germline CDR1 and CDR2: LGHNA and YSLEER. This CDR3 is built from 14 residues. V lost 4 bases to trimming and J lost 3 bases, with 7 bases between them. This CDR3 reads CASSRGYGANVLTF. DNA of the CDR3: TGCGCCAGCAGCCGAGGTTATGGGGCCAACGTCCTGACTTTC.

The chain recombines TRBV14 with TRBJ2-3, with a weak D call TRBD2 (5 bases). Germline V gives CDR1 SGHDN, CDR2 FVKESK. The CDR3 sequence is 14 residues long. V dropped 5 bases and J dropped 2 bases, with 11 bases sitting between them. The CDR3 loop reads CASSKGGYTDTQYF. The CDR3 DNA is TGTGCCAGCAGCAAAGGAGGATACACAGATACGCAGTATTTT. Drawing the rest from reference TRBV14 and TRBJ2-3, the complete variable domain is EAGVTQFPSHSVIEKGQTVTLRCDPISGHDNLYWYRRVMGKEIKFLLHFVKESKQDESGMPNNRFLAERTGGTYSTLKVQPAELEDSGVYFCASSKGGYTDTQYFGPGTRLTVL.

The gene calls are TRBV6-6 and TRBJ2-1; 12 bases agree with TRBD2. CDR3 size: 15 residues. From germline, CDR1 is MNHNY and CDR2 SVGAGI (reference sequence). The junction had 11 bases not matched to a gene; V was cut back by 7 bases and J by 10 bases. The CDR3 region is CASIPSSGRAEEQFF. The CDR3 bases are TGTGCCAGCATCCCCTCTAGCGGGAGGGCCGAAGAGCAGTTCTTC.

V and J are TRBV5-6 and TRBJ2-2, with a weak D call TRBD1 (5 bases). Trimming removed 1 base at V and 1 base at J, with 8 bases between. The CDR3 runs 15 residues. Germline CDR1 and CDR2: SGHDT and YYEEEE. This CDR3 is CASSLFRENTGELFF. The CDR3 bases are TGTGCCAGCAGCTTGTTCAGGGAGAACACCGGGGAGCTGTTTTTT.

V gene TRBV7-9 combines with J gene TRBJ2-7, with D unclear. Germline loops: CDR1 SEHNR, CDR2 FQNEAQ (reference sequence). The V end lost 5 bases, the J end lost 0 bases, and 17 bases lay between the germline ends. This CDR3 spans 16 amino acids. This chain's CDR3 is CASSLIALEFSYEQYF. The CDR3 DNA sequence: TGTGCCAGCAGCCTCATCGCTTTAGAGTTCTCCTACGAGCAGTACTTC.